Each of the 25 T cell receptor beta chains below was sequenced from the same sample in a study of a mutant IDH1 vaccine in newly diagnosed glioma. Using immunoSEQ multiplex PCR, the repertoire was profiled, and TCRdb retains in-frame clones only, with some absent. Of tens of thousands of clones detected, around 76% appear once; the ten largest clones hold about 4.9%. Their antigens are not known. The sample's time point: week 23, last vaccination. A 20-mer mutant IDH1 peptide at 300 ug was injected subcutaneously with topical imiquimod. Specimen: PBMCs, collected from a glioma patient whose treatment included an IDH1 peptide vaccine. The receptors come from a man aged 50-59 years with glioma.

The chain employs TRBV7-8 and TRBJ2-3; 8 nucleotides match TRBD2. Germline-derived CDR1 and CDR2 are SGHVS and FQNEAQ. V lost 4 bases, J lost 4 bases, and 7 bases stayed unmatched. There are 15 residues in the CDR3. This CDR3 is CASSSYGGGADTQYF. DNA for the CDR3: TGTGCCAGCAGCTCCTACGGGGGGGGCGCAGATACGCAGTATTTT.

The V call is TRBV6-1, the J call TRBJ2-5; D is possibly TRBD1 (6 bases). CDR1 and CDR2 from the germline V gene are MNHNS and SASEGT. This CDR3 has 13 residues. Trimming took off 4 bases at V and 4 bases at J, with 10 bases between the two ends. CDR3 sequence (DNA): TGTGCCAGCAGTGCTAACAGGGTAGAGACCCAGTACTTC. Translation: CASSANRVETQYF.

V and J are TRBV21-1 and TRBJ1-1. TRBV21-1 counts as a pseudogene. The CDR3 sequence is 11 residues long. The CDR3 region has the DNA TGTGCCAGCCTCCTCGGGCGAGAAGCTTTCTTT. It yields the protein CASLLGREAFF.

The chain employs TRBV4-3 and TRBJ2-2; 9 bases agree with TRBD2. The germline CDR1 and CDR2 sequences are LGHNA and YSLEER. The CDR3 length is 16 residues. With 0 bases clipped from V and 4 bases from J, the junction kept 3 bases outside the gene matches. The CDR3 here is CASSQESSGGTGELFF. For the CDR3, the DNA is TGCGCCAGCAGCCAAGAAAGTAGCGGGGGCACCGGGGAGCTGTTTTTT.

For this clone: Distinct nucleotide sequences in the sample also encode this CDR3. V gene TRBV19 combines with J gene TRBJ2-3; D may be TRBD2 (6 bases). CDR3 length: 13 amino acids. The germline V gene encodes CDR1 LNHDA and CDR2 SQIVND (reference sequence). V dropped 7 bases and J dropped 4 bases, with 12 bases sitting between them. CDR3 nucleotides: TGTGCCAGTACTAGCGCTTGGGCAGATACGCAGTATTTT. Protein sequence: CASTSAWADTQYF. Supplemented by reference TRBV19 and TRBJ2-3, the full variable domain reads DGGITQSPKYLFRKEGQNVTLSCEQNLNHDAMYWYRQDPGQGLRLIYYSQIVNDFQKGDIAEGYSVSREKKESFPLTVTSAQKNPTAFYLCASTSAWADTQYFGPGTRLTVL.

The rearrangement links TRBV7-8 to TRBJ2-1; TRBD1 or TRBD2 may be the D gene (5 bases each). Germline V gene data show CDR1 as SGHVS and CDR2 as FQNEAQ. This CDR3 comprises 16 residues. V lost 2 bases and J lost 9, with 20 bases in between. DNA for the CDR3: TGTGCCAGCAGCTTACCCCGGGGTGGCAGGGTCACTGAGCAGTTCTTC. Translation gives CASSLPRGGRVTEQFF.

The V call is TRBV7-2, the J call TRBJ1-1, with a tentative D call TRBD1 (6 bases). The CDR3 extends over 15 amino acids. Trimming removed 5 bases from V and 1 base from J, with 14 bases in between. Germline values: CDR1 SGHTA, CDR2 FQGNSA. DNA for the CDR3: TGTGCCAGCAGCCCTCGACAGGCGACGAACACTGAAGCTTTCTTT. It codes for CASSPRQATNTEAFF.

This clone was seen a single time. The V gene is TRBV5-6, the J gene TRBJ1-4; D is unclear. The CDR3 consists of 14 residues. Germline values: CDR1 SGHDT, CDR2 YYEEEE. V was cut by 4 bases and J by 0 bases, with 7 bases left in between. In DNA, the CDR3 is TGTGCCAGCAGCCGGGTCGCAACTAATGAAAAACTGTTTTTT. This sequence encodes CASSRVATNEKLFF.

The rearrangement joins TRBV7-6 to TRBJ2-1; TRBD1 matches at 7 bases. CDR1 is SGHVS and CDR2 is FNYEAQ in the germline V gene. V lost 2 bases, J lost 5 bases, and 9 bases stayed unmatched. The CDR3 runs to 16 residues. Here the CDR3 DNA reads TGTGCCAGCAGCTTATCGGCAGGGGGAATGAACAATGAGCAGTTCTTC. It is translated as CASSLSAGGMNNEQFF.

This chain joins TRBV28 and TRBJ1-2; D is possibly TRBD1 (6 bases). Trimming took off 6 bases at V and 4 bases at J, with 18 bases between the two ends. The CDR3 loop spans 15 amino acids. The germline V gene has CDR1 MDHEN and CDR2 SYDVKM. The CDR3 DNA reads as TGTGCCAGCAGGGGGGCGAACAGGGCGTTCTATGGCTACACCTTC. Amino acids: CASRGANRAFYGYTF.

CDR3 loop: CASSLSLLGGADTQYF. Written as DNA, the CDR3 is TGTGCCAGCAGTTTAAGTCTCCTCGGGGGGGCAGATACGCAGTATTTT. The chain employs TRBV27 and TRBJ2-3; the match to TRBD2 covers 8 bases. Germline CDR1 reads MNHEY; CDR2 reads SMNVEV (reference sequence). The V gene end was trimmed by 2 bases and the J gene end by 4 bases; junction bases not matched to a gene: 8. This CDR3 contains 16 residues.

This chain connects TRBV2 to TRBJ1-5; 9 positions match TRBD1. This CDR3 region has 14 residues. The V and J ends lost 4 bases and 3 bases, in that order; junction bases with no gene match: 1. From germline, CDR1 is SNHLY and CDR2 FYNNEI. CDR3: CASSVQGANQPQHF. For the CDR3, the DNA is TGTGCCAGCAGTGTACAGGGGGCCAATCAGCCCCAGCATTTT. Drawing the rest from reference TRBV2 and TRBJ1-5, the complete variable domain is EPEVTQTPSHQVTQMGQEVILRCVPISNHLYFYWYRQILGQKVEFLVSFYNNEISEKSEIFDDQFSVERPDGSNFTLKIRSTKLEDSAMYFCASSVQGANQPQHFGDGTRLSIL.

This chain links TRBV4-1 with TRBJ1-1, with D unclear. CDR3 length: 13 amino acids. V dropped 5 bases and J dropped 1 base, with 8 bases sitting between them. Germline CDR1 reads MGHRA; CDR2 reads YSYEKL. In DNA form, the CDR3 reads TGCGCCAGCAGCTTTGGACCGAACACTGAAGCTTTCTTT. Translated: CASSFGPNTEAFF.

The V gene is TRBV29-1, the J gene TRBJ1-1; 7 bases are shared with TRBD1. The CDR3 runs 12 residues. Germline values: CDR1 SQVTM, CDR2 ANQGSEA. The J segment lost 11 bases and the V segment lost 2 bases, leaving 8 bases of the junction unmatched. The CDR3, as DNA: TGCAGCGTTGAAAGTTACAGGGGTTTGGCTTTCTTT. It specifies CSVESYRGLAFF. Full variable domain (remainder filled in from reference TRBV29-1 and TRBJ1-1): SAVISQKPSRDICQRGTSLTIQCQVDSQVTMMFWYRQQPGQSLTLIATANQGSEATYESGFVIDKFPISRPNLTFSTLTVSNMSPEDSSIYLCSVESYRGLAFFGQGTRLTVV.

The V and J genes are TRBV30 and TRBJ2-2; D possibly corresponds to TRBD1 (6 bases). V gave up 2 bases and J gave up 7 bases, with 11 bases separating them. The CDR3 runs 13 residues. The V gene's germline CDR1 is GTSNPN and CDR2 SVGIG (reference sequence). CDR3 nucleotides: TGTGCCTGGAGTCCACTCAGGGGCGGGGAGCTGTTTTTT. Translated, it gives CAWSPLRGGELFF.

Turning to this clone: At one end, the junction sequence differs from germline, possibly due to a read error. The chain couples TRBV4-1 to TRBJ1-1; D remains unclear. The CDR3 consists of 13 residues. Germline-derived CDR1 and CDR2 are MGHRA and YSYEKL. CDR3: CASSQDGYTEAFF. In nucleotides, the CDR3 is TGCGCCAGCAGTCAAGACGGATACACTGAAGCTTTCTTT.

J is TRBJ1-2 and V is TRBV19; TRBD1 aligns across 8 bases. This CDR3 spans 15 amino acids. V trimming: 10 bases; J trimming: 8 bases; junction bases outside the gene matches: 18. Germline assignment: CDR1 LNHDA and CDR2 SQIVND (reference sequence). The CDR3 DNA follows: TGTGCCACCGACCACCCCAGGGGGCCATCGATCGGCTACACCTTC. It encodes CATDHPRGPSIGYTF.

V gene TRBV10-3 combines with J gene TRBJ2-5; D unclear. This CDR3 has 10 amino acids. V lost 11 bases to trimming and J lost 5 bases, with 9 bases between them. Germline values: CDR1 ENHRY, CDR2 SYGVKD. CDR3 sequence: CAAGRETQYF. In nucleotides, the CDR3 is TGTGCCGCAGGCCGGGAGACCCAGTACTTC.

This clone has just one count. This sequence joins TRBV4-1 and TRBJ1-2, with 8 bases matching TRBD1. The CDR3 has 16 residues. J lost 2 bases, V lost 1 base, and 6 bases had no gene match. CDR1 and CDR2 (germline): MGHRA, YSYEKL. As DNA, the CDR3 is TGCGCCAGCAGCCAAGGGGACAGGTTAGCCAACTATGGCTACACCTTC. Amino acids: CASSQGDRLANYGYTF.

The rearrangement links TRBV27 to TRBJ1-5; the match to TRBD1 covers 7 bases. Germline assignment: CDR1 MNHEY and CDR2 SMNVEV (reference sequence). Trimming at V came to 6 bases and at J to 5 bases, leaving 10 bases not matched to a gene. The CDR3 has 15 amino acids. The CDR3 loop reads CASRRYRTGDQPQHF. CDR3 nucleotide sequence: TGTGCCAGCAGACGATATCGGACAGGTGATCAGCCCCAGCATTTT.

The chain uses TRBV30 and TRBJ2-4; possible D gene TRBD1, 6 bases. V was shortened by 6 bases and J by 0 bases, with 15 bases between the two germline ends. Germline assignment: CDR1 GTSNPN and CDR2 SVGIG (reference sequence). The CDR3 is 15 residues long. The CDR3 DNA is TGTGCCTGCACCCACACAGGGCTAGCCAAAAACATTCAGTACTTC. This encodes CACTHTGLAKNIQYF. Full variable domain (missing parts from reference TRBV30 and TRBJ2-4): SQTIHQWPATLVQPVGSPLSLECTVEGTSNPNLYWYRQAAGRGLQLLFYSVGIGQISSEVPQNLSASRPQDRQFILSSKKLLLSDSGFYLCACTHTGLAKNIQYFGAGTRLSVL.

This clone was counted only a few times. The chain couples TRBV29-1 to TRBJ2-7; 11 bases line up with TRBD1. The CDR3 extends over 15 amino acids. V lost 1 base to trimming and J lost 3 bases; unmatched junction nucleotides: 5. Germline lookup yields CDR1 SQVTM and CDR2 ANQGSEA. In nucleotides, the CDR3 is TGCAGCGTTGAAGGGGCCGGGACAGGGGGCTACGAGCAGTACTTC. It codes for CSVEGAGTGGYEQYF.

The table lists this clone with a few counts. This chain joins TRBV4-3 and TRBJ1-1; D possibly corresponds to TRBD1 (5 bases). CDR3 length: 13 amino acids. Germline CDR1 and CDR2: LGHNA and YSLEER. V lost 3 bases, J lost 5 bases, and 10 bases lay in between. The CDR3 coding sequence is TGCGCCAGCAGCCAGATAGAGGGGACTGAAGCTTTCTTT. Translated: CASSQIEGTEAFF.

The gene calls are TRBV10-3 and TRBJ1-4; unclear D gene. CDR3 length: 13 amino acids. Germline V gives CDR1 ENHRY, CDR2 SYGVKD. Trimming cost V 8 bases and J 5 bases, with 12 bases left between them. The CDR3 loop is CAIGEQPNEKLFF. CDR3 bases: TGTGCCATCGGGGAACAGCCAAATGAAAAACTGTTTTTT.

This chain connects TRBV5-1 to TRBJ2-2; 10 bases agree with TRBD1. With 1 base clipped from V and 5 bases from J, the junction kept 5 bases outside the gene matches. The CDR3 contains 16 residues. Germline-derived CDR1 and CDR2 are SGHRS and YFSETQ. CDR3 DNA: TGCGCCAGCAGCTTGTCCGGGGACAGGGGTACCGGGGAGCTGTTTTTT. This gives the protein CASSLSGDRGTGELFF.